This T cell receptor (beta chain) was documented in a study of CD8+ T cells in alopecia areata. As to treatment: oral pan-JAK inhibitor, 5-10 mg twice daily. V gave up 0 bases and J gave up 6 bases; unmatched junction bases: 11. Germline CDR1 SGHTS, CDR2 YDEGEE. There are 18 residues in the CDR3. Isolated RNA was reverse transcribed into cDNA used as the sequencing template. Sequenced by immunoSEQ multiplex PCR; TCRdb stores in-frame clones only, minus some. There are 150,000 to 200,000 clones in the sample; around 60% occur only once, and over 9.5% lies in the top ten. This clone was recorded a few times.

The rearrangement links TRBV5-8 to TRBJ2-3; 12 positions agree with TRBD1. Here the sequenced sample was CD8+ T cells sorted from blood, taken at week 24, from a patient treated with tofacitinib. This sequence was found in a human donor with alopecia areata. The CDR3 region is CASSLAPYGTGGWDTQYF. CDR3 DNA: TGTGCCAGCAGCTTGGCACCCTATGGGACAGGGGGCTGGGATACGCAGTATTTT. Full variable domain (missing parts from reference TRBV5-8 and TRBJ2-3): EAGVTQSPTHLIKTRGQQATLRCSPISGHTSVYWYQQALGLGLQFLLWYDEGEERNRGNFPPRFSGRQFPNYSSELNVNALELEDSALYLCASSLAPYGTGGWDTQYFGPGTRLTVL.